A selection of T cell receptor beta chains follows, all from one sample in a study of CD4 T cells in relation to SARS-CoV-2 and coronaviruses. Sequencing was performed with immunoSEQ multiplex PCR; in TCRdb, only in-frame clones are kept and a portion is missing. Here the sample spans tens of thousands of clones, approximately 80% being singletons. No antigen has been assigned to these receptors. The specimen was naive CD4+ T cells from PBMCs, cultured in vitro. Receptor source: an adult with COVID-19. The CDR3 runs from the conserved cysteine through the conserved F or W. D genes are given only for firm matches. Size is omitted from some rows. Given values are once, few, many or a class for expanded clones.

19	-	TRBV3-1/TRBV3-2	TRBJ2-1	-	TGTGCCAGCAGCCCGAACGACCCCCCCACAGGGCGCTCCTACAATGAGCAGTTCTTC	CASSPNDPPTGRSYNEQFF
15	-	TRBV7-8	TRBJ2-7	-	TGTGCCAGCAGCTTAAGGAGAGATATCTCCTACGAGCAGTACTTC	CASSLRRDISYEQYF
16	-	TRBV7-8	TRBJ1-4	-	TGTGCCAGCAGCTTAACTAGGACTCGAATTAATGAAAAACTGTTTTTT	CASSLTRTRINEKLFF
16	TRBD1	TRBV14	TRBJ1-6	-	TGTGCCAGCAGCCAATTTCAGGGGGCGGCTAATTCACCCCTCCACTTT	CASSQFQGAANSPLHF
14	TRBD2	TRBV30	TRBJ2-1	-	TGTGCCTGGCAGGGAGGGAGCTCCTACAATGAGCAGTTCTTC	CAWQGGSSYNEQFF
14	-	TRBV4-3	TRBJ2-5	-	TGCGCCAGCAGCCAAGATCTGGGTCCAGAGACCCAGTACTTC	CASSQDLGPETQYF
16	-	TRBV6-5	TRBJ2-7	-	TGTGCCAGCAGTTACTCTATCATCGAGAGCTCCTACGAGCAGTACTTC	CASSYSIIESSYEQYF
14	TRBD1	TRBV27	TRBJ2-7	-	TGTGCCAGCAGATCGTTGGGGACAGCCTACGAGCAGTACTTC	CASRSLGTAYEQYF
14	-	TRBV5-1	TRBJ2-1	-	TGCGCCAGCAGCCCGGAGGATCTTTACAATGAGCAGTTCTTC	CASSPEDLYNEQFF
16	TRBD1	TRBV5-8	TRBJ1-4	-	TGTGCCAGCAGCTTGGGTGACAGGGGGCAAAGTGAAAAACTGTTTTTT	CASSLGDRGQSEKLFF
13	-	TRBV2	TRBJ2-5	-	TGTGCCAGCAGTGGGACAGTACAAGAGACCCAGTACTTC	CASSGTVQETQYF
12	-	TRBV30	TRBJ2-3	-	TGTGCCTGGAACCCCTCAACAGATACGCAGTATTTT	CAWNPSTDTQYF
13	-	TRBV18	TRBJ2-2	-	TGTGCCAGCTCCCGGACAGCTCGCGGGGAGCTGTTTTTT	CASSRTARGELFF
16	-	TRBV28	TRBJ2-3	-	TGTGCCAGCAGTTCCGGAACGGGACCGAGGACAGATACGCAGTATTTT	CASSSGTGPRTDTQYF
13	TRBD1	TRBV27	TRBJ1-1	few	TGTGCCAGCAGGCCTACAGGGGGCACTGAAGCTTTCTTT	CASRPTGGTEAFF
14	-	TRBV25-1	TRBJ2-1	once	TGTGCCAGCATCGCCCCAAACTCCTACAATGAGCAGTTCTTC	CASIAPNSYNEQFF